The 16 T cell receptor beta chains below were found in one sample sequenced in a study of regulatory T cells in long-lasting Graves disease. Arm-PCR of CDR3 regions with iRepertoire HTBI primers generated TCR beta libraries. From the multiplex PCR reads, TCRdb called clonotypes with MiXCR, one entry per CDR3 protein. The data contain 200,000 to 250,000 distinct CDR3 sequences, approximately 16% of them singletons. The time point was: newly diagnosed GD, antithyroid drugs for less than 3 months. The authors made the TCR library using RNA they extracted from PBMCs. The input for sequencing was peripheral blood mononuclear cells (PBMCs), taken at new diagnosis, from a patient treated with antithyroid drugs. Every receptor here comes from a female donor with Graves disease.

This clonotype was seen many times. This sequence joins TRBV18 and TRBJ1-3; weak D call: TRBD1 (6 bases). V was shortened by 8 bases and J by 3 bases, with 17 bases between the two germline ends. Germline V gene lookup returns CDR1 KGHSH and CDR2 LQKENI. This CDR3 is 15 amino acids long. CDR3 protein: CASSPNRDSGNTIYF. The CDR3, as DNA: TGTGCCAGCAGTCCGAACAGGGATAGTGGAAACACCATATATTTT.

This clonotype was seen a few times. The genes are TRBV20-1 and TRBJ1-1, with D maybe TRBD1 (5 bases). Per the germline V gene, CDR1 is DFQATT and CDR2 is SNEGSKA (reference sequence). This CDR3 is built from 15 residues. Trimming pared 3 bases from V and 0 bases from J, leaving 14 bases between. The CDR3 coding sequence is TGCAGTGCTAGTTGGGGGGTCGGTATGAACACTGAAGCTTTCTTT. Translated, it gives CSASWGVGMNTEAFF.

This clonotype was recorded many times. This chain joins TRBV3-1 and TRBJ2-7; D may match TRBD1 or TRBD2 (6 bases each). The CDR3 covers 16 residues. With 1 base removed from V and 5 bases from J, the gap between germline ends came to 18 bases. The germline gives CDR1 LGHDT, CDR2 YNNKEL (reference sequence). CDR3 sequence (DNA): TGTGCCAGCAGCCAAGTGGTCGGCTCGGGGGCACACGAGCAGTACTTC. Translating gives CASSQVVGSGAHEQYF.

The chain combines TRBV19 with TRBJ1-2, with D perhaps matching TRBD1 (5 bases). From germline, CDR1 is LNHDA and CDR2 SQIVND (reference sequence). V was cut by 0 bases and J by 4 bases, with 12 bases left in between. The CDR3 has 15 residues. The CDR3 bases are TGTGCCAGTAGTATAGAACCGGGACGGGTCTATGGCTACACCTTC. Its protein product is CASSIEPGRVYGYTF.

A note on this clonotype: This may come from a read error, since a much larger clone is one base off. This chain links TRBV7-8 with TRBJ1-3, with no clear D. Germline V CDR1 and CDR2: SGHVS, FQNEAQ. The CDR3 runs 15 residues. CDR3 region: CASILDEFSGNTIYF. DNA for the CDR3: TGTGCCAGCATCTTAGACGAGTTCTCTGGAAACACCATATATTTT.

The sample holds many counts of this clonotype. The CDR3, as DNA: TGTGCCAGCAGCGACGGTCGGTACGAGCAGTACTTC. As protein: CASSDGRYEQYF. The gene calls are TRBV9 and TRBJ2-7; D gene unclear. The CDR3 sequence is 12 residues long. Trimming removed 3 bases at V and 4 bases at J, with 8 bases between. The germline V gene encodes CDR1 SGDLS and CDR2 YYNGEE.

This clonotype was seen only a few times. The V call is TRBV3-1, the J call TRBJ1-5; D perhaps matches TRBD1 (6 bases). Germline loops: CDR1 LGHDT, CDR2 YNNKEL (reference sequence). V lost 0 bases to trimming and J lost 7 bases, with 16 bases between them. The CDR3 runs to 16 residues. Here the CDR3 DNA reads TGTGCCAGCAGCCAAGAACCCCCCACAGGGAACCAGCCCCAGCATTTT. Its translation: CASSQEPPTGNQPQHF.

This clonotype occurred many times. This sequence joins TRBV9 and TRBJ2-1; 12 bases agree with TRBD2. V lost 4 bases to trimming and J lost 7 bases; unmatched junction nucleotides: 9. Germline assignment: CDR1 SGDLS and CDR2 YYNGEE. The CDR3 extends over 16 amino acids. The CDR3 DNA is TGTGCCAGCAGCAACAGACTAGCGGGAGACAGAAATGAGCAGTTCTTC. This translates into CASSNRLAGDRNEQFF.

This clonotype occurred many times. The rearrangement uses TRBV20-1 and TRBJ1-5; the match to TRBD1 covers 7 bases. CDR3 length: 13 amino acids. The J segment lost 2 bases and the V segment lost 5 bases, leaving 3 bases of the junction unmatched. Germline CDR1 reads DFQATT; CDR2 reads SNEGSKA (reference sequence). The DNA for the CDR3 is TGCAGTGCTCTCGACAGGGGCAATCAGCCCCAGCATTTT. Translating gives CSALDRGNQPQHF.

The chain joins TRBV24-1 to TRBJ1-1; 8 positions match TRBD1. The CDR3 length is 18 residues. Germline assignment: CDR1 KGHDR and CDR2 SFDVKD. V gave up 0 bases and J gave up 1 base; unmatched junction bases: 9. CDR3 residues: CATSDLHPDRGGNTEAFF. The CDR3 nucleotides read TGTGCCACCAGTGATTTGCACCCCGACAGGGGAGGGAACACTGAAGCTTTCTTT.

There are many counts of this clonotype. The rearrangement uses TRBV28 and TRBJ2-5; no firm D call. The V and J ends lost 5 bases and 2 bases respectively, with 9 bases between them. The CDR3 is made up of 13 amino acids. Germline V CDR1 and CDR2: MDHEN, SYDVKM. CDR3 DNA: TGTGCCAGCAGTGGGCCACAGCAAGAGACCCAGTACTTC. This codes for CASSGPQQETQYF.

Ten or more counts support this clonotype. This chain joins TRBV28 and TRBJ2-3; TRBD2 aligns across 7 bases. The V segment lost 3 bases and the J segment 2 bases; nucleotides outside the gene matches: 8. Germline values: CDR1 MDHEN, CDR2 SYDVKM. The CDR3 is 16 residues long. The CDR3 is CASSFFGGGNTDTQYF. CDR3 in DNA: TGTGCCAGCAGTTTTTTTGGCGGGGGAAACACAGATACGCAGTATTTT.

In its sample, this clonotype was seen many times. The V call is TRBV20-1, the J call TRBJ1-6; tentative D call: TRBD1 (5 bases). This CDR3 comprises 15 residues. Per germline, CDR1 DFQATT and CDR2 SNEGSKA (reference sequence). The ends were cut back, 2 bases at V and 6 bases at J, with 14 bases in the middle. The CDR3: CSARQPGGGNSPLHF. CDR3 DNA: TGCAGTGCTAGACAGCCGGGGGGTGGTAATTCACCCCTCCACTTT.

This clonotype was seen at least ten times. Here the CDR3 DNA reads TGTGCCAGCAGGTCCGCCTCAGATACGCAGTATTTT. Translation: CASRSASDTQYF. J is TRBJ2-3 and V is TRBV28; D is unresolved. This CDR3 comprises 12 residues. CDR1 is MDHEN and CDR2 is SYDVKM in the germline V gene. V was shortened by 6 bases and J by 4 bases, with 8 bases between the two germline ends.

Notes on this clonotype: A read error is possible here, since a much larger clone lies one base away. The gene calls are TRBV5-5 and TRBJ2-7, with D maybe TRBD2 (7 bases). The CDR3 extends over 15 amino acids. CDR1 SGHKS and CDR2 YYEKEE come from the germline V gene (reference sequence). CDR3 amino acids: CASSPVAGAVYGQYF. CDR3 in DNA: TGTGCCAGCAGCCCTGTCGCGGGGGCCGTTTACGGGCAGTACTTC.

This clonotype was counted at least ten times. The rearrangement links TRBV20-1 to TRBJ2-3; no clear D gene. The CDR3 is made up of 13 amino acids. V lost 6 bases and J 0 bases, leaving 10 bases between the germline ends. Germline values: CDR1 DFQATT, CDR2 SNEGSKA (reference sequence). This CDR3 reads CSAIELSTDTQYF. The CDR3 DNA reads as TGCAGTGCCATAGAATTAAGCACAGATACGCAGTATTTT.